Included here is one T cell receptor beta chain sequence, with context. Its antigen remains unknown. This entry comes from a study of vaccination and CD4 T cells after COVID-19. Treatment meaning: roughly ten-day PBMC culture with coronavirus spike peptide pools or control peptides (ViraFEST assay). Negative selection purified CD4+ T cells after about ten days of culture. Oncomine TCR Beta short-read sequencing was applied to DNA from cultured CD4+ T cells. TCRdb re-called the PCR reads through MiXCR, storing one row per CDR3 protein. The table includes about 15,000 distinct CDR3 sequences, 53% detected once. The clonotype comes from a human donor who had recovered from COVID-19. Sequencing was performed on CD4+ T cells from blood, cultured in vitro, taken before SARS-CoV-2 vaccination.

The CDR3 nucleotides read TGCAGCGTTCTACAGGGCTATGGCTACACCTTC. Its protein is CSVLQGYGYTF. V gene TRBV29-1 combines with J gene TRBJ1-2, with TRBD1 as a possible D gene (6 bases). Trimming took 5 bases from V and 4 from J, leaving 8 bases between them. CDR3 length: 11 residues. CDR1 is SQVTM, CDR2 ANQGSEA, per germline.